The clone carrying this T cell receptor beta chain was seen a few times. As yet, its antigen is unknown. This sample was taken from a study of cytomegalovirus exposure and HLA in healthy donors. The PCR ran on 60 Vbeta and 13 Jbeta primers. Clones were read by immunoSEQ multiplex PCR, and TCRdb kept only the in-frame ones, dropping some. Of about 160,000 clones in the sample, about 80% were seen once. Findings and limits, study-wide: Specificity for CMV antigens was confirmed in vitro for a few of the CMV-associated chains. Cytomegalovirus-associated TCR beta chains were listed, numbering some 180. With DRB1 most and HLA-C fewest, TCR association rates differed between HLA loci in a later analysis. Across donors, presence/absence analyses took sequencing depth to be roughly uniform.

Trimming removed 0 bases at V and 6 bases at J, with 14 bases between. The CDR3 sequence is 15 residues long. Germline assignment: CDR1 LNHNV and CDR2 YYDKDF (reference sequence). The TCR originated in a female donor in good health and CMV-seronegative. Sequencing input: PBMCs. The V gene is TRBV15, the J gene TRBJ1-1; possibly TRBD1 for D (5 bases). DNA for the CDR3: TGTGCCACCAGCAGAGATCCCAGACTGGGGCCTGAAGCTTTCTTT. Amino acid sequence: CATSRDPRLGPEAFF. Filled out from reference TRBV15 and TRBJ1-1, the complete variable domain reads DAMVIQNPRYQVTQFGKPVTLSCSQTLNHNVMYWYQQKSSQAPKLLFHYYDKDFNNEADTPDNFQSRRPNTSFCFLDIRSPGLGDTAMYLCATSRDPRLGPEAFFGQGTRLTVV.